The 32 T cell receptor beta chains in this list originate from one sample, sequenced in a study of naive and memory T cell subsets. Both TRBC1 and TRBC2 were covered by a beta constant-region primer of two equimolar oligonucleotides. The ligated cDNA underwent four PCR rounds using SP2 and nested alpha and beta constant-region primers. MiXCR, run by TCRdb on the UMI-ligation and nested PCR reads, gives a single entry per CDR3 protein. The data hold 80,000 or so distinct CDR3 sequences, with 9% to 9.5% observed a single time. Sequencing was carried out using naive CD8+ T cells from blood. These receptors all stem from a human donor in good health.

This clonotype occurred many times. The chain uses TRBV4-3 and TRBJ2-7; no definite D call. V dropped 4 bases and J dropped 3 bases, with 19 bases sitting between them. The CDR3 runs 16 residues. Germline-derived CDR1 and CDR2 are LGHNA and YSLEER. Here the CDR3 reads CASSPGPGGPLYEQYF. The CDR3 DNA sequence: TGCGCCAGCAGCCCCGGACCTGGCGGACCTCTCTACGAGCAGTACTTC.

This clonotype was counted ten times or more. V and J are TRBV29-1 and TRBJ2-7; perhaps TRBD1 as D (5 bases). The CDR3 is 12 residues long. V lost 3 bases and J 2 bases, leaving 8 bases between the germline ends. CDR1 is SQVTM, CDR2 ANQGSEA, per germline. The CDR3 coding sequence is TGCAGCGTTGAGGACATAGCCTACGAGCAGTACTTC. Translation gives CSVEDIAYEQYF.

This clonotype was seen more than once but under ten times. CDR3 residues: CASSYTGALGGELFF. CDR3 DNA sequence: TGTGCCAGCAGTTACACAGGGGCTTTGGGCGGGGAGCTGTTTTTT. V usage is TRBV6-2 or TRBV6-3 and J usage is TRBJ2-2; 7 bases line up with TRBD1. Unmatched junction bases numbered 7, after V lost 2 bases and J lost 7 bases. Germline loops: CDR1 MNHEY, CDR2 SVGEGT. The CDR3 covers 15 residues.

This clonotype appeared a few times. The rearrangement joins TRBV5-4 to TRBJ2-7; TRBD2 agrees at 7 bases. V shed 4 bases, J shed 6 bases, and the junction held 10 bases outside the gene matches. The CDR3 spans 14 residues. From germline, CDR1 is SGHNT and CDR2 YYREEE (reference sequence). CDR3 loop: CASSAGGSFREQYF. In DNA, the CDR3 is TGTGCCAGCAGCGCCGGGGGGTCTTTTCGCGAGCAGTACTTC.

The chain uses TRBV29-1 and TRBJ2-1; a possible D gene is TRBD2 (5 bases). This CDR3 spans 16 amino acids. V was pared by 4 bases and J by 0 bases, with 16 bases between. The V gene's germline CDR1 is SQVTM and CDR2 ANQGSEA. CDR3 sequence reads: CSVGGSSRSSYNEQFF. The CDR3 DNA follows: TGCAGCGTTGGAGGGTCCAGCCGAAGCTCCTACAATGAGCAGTTCTTC.

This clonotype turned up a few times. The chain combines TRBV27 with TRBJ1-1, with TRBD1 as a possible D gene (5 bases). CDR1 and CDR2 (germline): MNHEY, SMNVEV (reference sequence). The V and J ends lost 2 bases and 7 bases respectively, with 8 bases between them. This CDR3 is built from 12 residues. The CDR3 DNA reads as TGTGCCAGCAGTTTAAAAAGGGGTGAAGCTTTCTTT. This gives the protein CASSLKRGEAFF.

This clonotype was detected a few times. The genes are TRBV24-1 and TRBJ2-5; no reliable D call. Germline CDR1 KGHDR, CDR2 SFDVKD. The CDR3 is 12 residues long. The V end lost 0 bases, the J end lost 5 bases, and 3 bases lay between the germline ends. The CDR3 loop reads CATSDLWETQYF. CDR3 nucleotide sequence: TGTGCCACCAGTGATTTGTGGGAGACCCAGTACTTC.

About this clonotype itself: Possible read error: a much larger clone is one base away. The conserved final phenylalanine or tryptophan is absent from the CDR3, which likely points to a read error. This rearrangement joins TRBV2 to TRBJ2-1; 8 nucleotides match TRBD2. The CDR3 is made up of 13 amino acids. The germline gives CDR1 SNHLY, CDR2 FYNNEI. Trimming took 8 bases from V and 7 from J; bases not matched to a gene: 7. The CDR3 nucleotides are TGTGCCAGCCCTAGCGGGCGAAAAAATGAGCAGTTCATC. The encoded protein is CASPSGRKNEQFI.

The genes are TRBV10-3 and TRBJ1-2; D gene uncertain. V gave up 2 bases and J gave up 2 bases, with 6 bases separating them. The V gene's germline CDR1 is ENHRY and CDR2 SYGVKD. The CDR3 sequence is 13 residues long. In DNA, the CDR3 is TGTGCCATCAGTGAGGGGGAGAACTATGGCTACACCTTC. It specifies CAISEGENYGYTF.

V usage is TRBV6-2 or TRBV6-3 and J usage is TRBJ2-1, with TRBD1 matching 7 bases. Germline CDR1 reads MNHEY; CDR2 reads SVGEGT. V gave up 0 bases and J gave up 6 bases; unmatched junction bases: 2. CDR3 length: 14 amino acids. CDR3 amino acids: CASSYSNRGNEQFF. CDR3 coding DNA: TGTGCCAGCAGTTACTCGAACAGGGGCAATGAGCAGTTCTTC.

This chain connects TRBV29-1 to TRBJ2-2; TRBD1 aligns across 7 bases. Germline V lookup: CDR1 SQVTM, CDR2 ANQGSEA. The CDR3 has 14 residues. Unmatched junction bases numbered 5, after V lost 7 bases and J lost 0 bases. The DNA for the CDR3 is TGCAGCGCTCGAACAGGGGCGAACACCGGGGAGCTGTTTTTT. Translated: CSARTGANTGELFF.

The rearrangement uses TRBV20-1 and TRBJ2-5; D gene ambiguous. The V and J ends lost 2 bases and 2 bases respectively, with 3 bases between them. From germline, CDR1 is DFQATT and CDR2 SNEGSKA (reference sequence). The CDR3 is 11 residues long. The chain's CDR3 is CSARPQETQYF. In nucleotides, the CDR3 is TGCAGTGCTAGACCACAAGAGACCCAGTACTTC.

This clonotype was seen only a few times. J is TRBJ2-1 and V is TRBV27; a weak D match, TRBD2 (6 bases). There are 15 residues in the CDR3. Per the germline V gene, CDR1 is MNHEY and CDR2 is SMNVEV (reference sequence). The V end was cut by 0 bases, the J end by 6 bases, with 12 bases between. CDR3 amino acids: CASSLSSTGVNEQFF. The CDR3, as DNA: TGTGCCAGCAGTTTATCCTCGACGGGGGTCAATGAGCAGTTCTTC.

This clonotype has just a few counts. The CDR3 spells CASSPGTAGDYEQYF. In DNA, the CDR3 is TGTGCCAGCAGTCCCGGGACTGCAGGGGATTACGAGCAGTACTTC. J is TRBJ2-7 and V is TRBV6-5; D possibly uses TRBD1 or TRBD2 (6 bases each). This CDR3 has 15 residues. The germline CDR1 and CDR2 sequences are MNHEY and SVGAGI. The ends were cut back, 5 bases at V and 4 bases at J, with 18 bases in the middle.

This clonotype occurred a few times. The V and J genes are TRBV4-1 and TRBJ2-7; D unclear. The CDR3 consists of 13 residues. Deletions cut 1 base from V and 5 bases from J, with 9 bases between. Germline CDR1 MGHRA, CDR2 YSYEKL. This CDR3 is CASSQGVRDEQYF. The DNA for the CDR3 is TGCGCCAGCAGCCAAGGTGTTCGGGACGAGCAGTACTTC.

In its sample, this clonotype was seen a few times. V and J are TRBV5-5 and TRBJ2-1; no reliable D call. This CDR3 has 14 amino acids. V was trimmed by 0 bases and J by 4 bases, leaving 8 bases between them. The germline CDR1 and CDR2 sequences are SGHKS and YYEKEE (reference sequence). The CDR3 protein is CASSLDVTYNEQFF. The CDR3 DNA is TGTGCCAGCAGCTTGGACGTGACTTACAATGAGCAGTTCTTC. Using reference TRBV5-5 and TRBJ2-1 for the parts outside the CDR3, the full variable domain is DAGVTQSPTHLIKTRGQQVTLRCSPISGHKSVSWYQQVLGQGPQFIFQYYEKEERGRGNFPDRFSARQFPNYSSELNVNALLLGDSALYLCASSLDVTYNEQFFGPGTRLTVL.

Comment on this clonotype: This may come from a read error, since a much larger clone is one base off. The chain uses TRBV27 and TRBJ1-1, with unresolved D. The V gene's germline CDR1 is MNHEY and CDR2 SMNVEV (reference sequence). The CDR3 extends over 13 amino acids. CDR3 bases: TGTGCCAGCAGTTTGCGGGGTCGGACTGAAGTTTTCTTT. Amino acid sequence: CASSLRGRTEVFF.

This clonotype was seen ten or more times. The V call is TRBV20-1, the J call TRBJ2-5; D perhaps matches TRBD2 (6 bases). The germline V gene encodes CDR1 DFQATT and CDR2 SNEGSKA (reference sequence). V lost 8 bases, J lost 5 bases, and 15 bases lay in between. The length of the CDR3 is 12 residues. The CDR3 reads CSLKTRGETQYF. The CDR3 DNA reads TGCAGTCTCAAGACTAGAGGGGAGACCCAGTACTTC.

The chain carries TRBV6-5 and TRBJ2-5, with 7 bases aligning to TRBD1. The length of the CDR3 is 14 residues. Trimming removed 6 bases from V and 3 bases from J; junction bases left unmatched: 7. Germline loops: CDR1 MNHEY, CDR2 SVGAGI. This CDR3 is CASSSAGTEETQYF. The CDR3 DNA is TGTGCCAGCAGCTCCGCCGGGACAGAAGAGACCCAGTACTTC.

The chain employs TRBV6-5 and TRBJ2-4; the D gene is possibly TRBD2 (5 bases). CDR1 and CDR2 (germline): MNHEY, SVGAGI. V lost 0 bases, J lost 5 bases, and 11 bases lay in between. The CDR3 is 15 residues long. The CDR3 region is CASSYSRAPQNIQYF. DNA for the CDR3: TGTGCCAGCAGTTACTCGCGGGCGCCCCAAAACATTCAGTACTTC.

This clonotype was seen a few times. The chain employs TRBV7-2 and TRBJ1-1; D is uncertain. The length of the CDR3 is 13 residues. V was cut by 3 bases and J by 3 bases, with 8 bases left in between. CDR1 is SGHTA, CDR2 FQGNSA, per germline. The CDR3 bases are TGTGCCAGCAGCTTTAGGGTGCACACTGAAGCTTTCTTT. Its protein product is CASSFRVHTEAFF.

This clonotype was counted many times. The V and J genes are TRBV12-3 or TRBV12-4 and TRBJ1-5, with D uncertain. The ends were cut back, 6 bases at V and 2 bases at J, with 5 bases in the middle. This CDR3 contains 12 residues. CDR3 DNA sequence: TGTGCCAGCAGCGAGGGCAATCAGCCCCAGCATTTT. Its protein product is CASSEGNQPQHF.

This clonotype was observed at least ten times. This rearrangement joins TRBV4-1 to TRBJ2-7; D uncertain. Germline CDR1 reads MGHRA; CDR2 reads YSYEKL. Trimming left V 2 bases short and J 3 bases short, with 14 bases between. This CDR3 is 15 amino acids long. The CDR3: CASSQKLGPDYEQYF. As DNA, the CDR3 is TGCGCCAGCAGCCAAAAACTTGGCCCGGACTACGAGCAGTACTTC.

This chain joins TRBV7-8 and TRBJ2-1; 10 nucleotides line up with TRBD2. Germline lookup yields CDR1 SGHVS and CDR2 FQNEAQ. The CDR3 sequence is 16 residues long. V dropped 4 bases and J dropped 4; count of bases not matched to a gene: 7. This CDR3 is CASSSGTSGAYNEQFF. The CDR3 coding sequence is TGTGCCAGCAGCTCTGGAACTAGCGGGGCGTACAATGAGCAGTTCTTC. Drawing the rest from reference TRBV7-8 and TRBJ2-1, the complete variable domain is GAGVSQSPRYKVAKRGQDVALRCDPISGHVSLFWYQQALGQGPEFLTYFQNEAQLDKSGLPSDRFFAERPEGSVSTLKIQRTQQEDSAVYLCASSSGTSGAYNEQFFGPGTRLTVL.

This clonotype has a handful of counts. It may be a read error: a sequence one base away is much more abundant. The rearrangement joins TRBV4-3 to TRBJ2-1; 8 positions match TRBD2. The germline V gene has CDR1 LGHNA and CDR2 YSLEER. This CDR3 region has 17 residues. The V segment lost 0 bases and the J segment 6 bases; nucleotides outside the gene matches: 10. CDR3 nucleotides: TGCGCCAGCAGCCAAGACCACCCGGGACTAGGTGCCAATGAGCAGTTCTTC. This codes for CASSQDHPGLGANEQFF.

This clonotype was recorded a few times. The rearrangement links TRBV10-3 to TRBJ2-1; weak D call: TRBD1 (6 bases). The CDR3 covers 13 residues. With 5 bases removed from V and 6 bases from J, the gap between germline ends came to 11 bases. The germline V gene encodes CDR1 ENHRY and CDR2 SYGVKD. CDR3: CAISPDSPNEQFF. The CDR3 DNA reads TGTGCCATCAGTCCGGACAGCCCCAATGAGCAGTTCTTC.

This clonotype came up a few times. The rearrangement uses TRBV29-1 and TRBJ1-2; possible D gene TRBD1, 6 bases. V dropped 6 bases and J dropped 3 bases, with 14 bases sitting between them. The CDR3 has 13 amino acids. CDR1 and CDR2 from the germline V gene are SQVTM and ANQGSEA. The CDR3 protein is CSVAGTRDYGYTF. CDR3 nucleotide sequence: TGCAGCGTAGCCGGGACAAGGGACTATGGCTACACCTTC.

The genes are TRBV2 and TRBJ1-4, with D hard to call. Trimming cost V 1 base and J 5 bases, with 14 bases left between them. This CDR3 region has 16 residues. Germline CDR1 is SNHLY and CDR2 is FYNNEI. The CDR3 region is CASSEVTWGKNEKLFF. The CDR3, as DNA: TGTGCCAGCAGTGAAGTAACATGGGGAAAAAATGAAAAACTGTTTTTT.

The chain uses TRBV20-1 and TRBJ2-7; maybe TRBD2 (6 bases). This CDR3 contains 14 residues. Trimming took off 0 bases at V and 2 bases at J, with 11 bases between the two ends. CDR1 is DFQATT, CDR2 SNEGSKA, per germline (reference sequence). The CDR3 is CSARDEGRTYEQYF. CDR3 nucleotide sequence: TGCAGTGCTAGAGATGAGGGGAGGACCTACGAGCAGTACTTC.

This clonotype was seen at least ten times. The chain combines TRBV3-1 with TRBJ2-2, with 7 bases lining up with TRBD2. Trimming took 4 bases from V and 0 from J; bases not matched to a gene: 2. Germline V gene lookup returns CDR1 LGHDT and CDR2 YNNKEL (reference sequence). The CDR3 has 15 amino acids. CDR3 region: CASSPREANTGELFF. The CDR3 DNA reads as TGTGCCAGCAGCCCCCGGGAGGCGAACACCGGGGAGCTGTTTTTT.

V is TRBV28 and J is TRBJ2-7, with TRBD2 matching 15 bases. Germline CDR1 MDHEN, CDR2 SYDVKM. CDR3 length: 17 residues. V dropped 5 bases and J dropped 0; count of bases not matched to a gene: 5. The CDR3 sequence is CASSPGTSGRSSYEQYF. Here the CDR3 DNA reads TGTGCCAGCAGTCCGGGGACTAGCGGGAGGAGCTCCTACGAGCAGTACTTC.

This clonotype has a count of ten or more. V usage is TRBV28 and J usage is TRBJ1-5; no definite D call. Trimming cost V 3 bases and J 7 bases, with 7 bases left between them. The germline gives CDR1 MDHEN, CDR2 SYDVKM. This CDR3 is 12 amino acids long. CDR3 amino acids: CASSFSGQPQHF. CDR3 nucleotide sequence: TGTGCCAGCAGTTTCTCGGGCCAGCCCCAGCATTTT.